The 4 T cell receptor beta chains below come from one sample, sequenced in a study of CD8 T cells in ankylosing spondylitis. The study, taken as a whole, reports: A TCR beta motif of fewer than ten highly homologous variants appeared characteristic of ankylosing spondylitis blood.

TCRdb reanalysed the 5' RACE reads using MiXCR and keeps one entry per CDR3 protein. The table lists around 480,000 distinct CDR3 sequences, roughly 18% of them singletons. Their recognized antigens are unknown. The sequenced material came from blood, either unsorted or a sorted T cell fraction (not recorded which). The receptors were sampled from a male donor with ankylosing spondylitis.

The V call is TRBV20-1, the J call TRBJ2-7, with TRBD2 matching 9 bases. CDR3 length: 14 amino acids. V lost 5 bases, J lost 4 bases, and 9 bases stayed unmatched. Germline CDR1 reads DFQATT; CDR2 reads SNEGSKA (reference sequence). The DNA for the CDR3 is TGCAGTGCTTTACCCGGGACTAGCTCTTACGAGCAGTACTTC. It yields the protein CSALPGTSSYEQYF.

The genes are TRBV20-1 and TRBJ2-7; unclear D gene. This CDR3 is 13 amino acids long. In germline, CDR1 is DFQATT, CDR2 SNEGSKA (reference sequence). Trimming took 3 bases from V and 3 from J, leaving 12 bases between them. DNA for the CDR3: TGCAGTGCTAGCGGTGCGGCGAACTACGAGCAGTACTTC. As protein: CSASGAANYEQYF.

Here the CDR3 reads CASRLTGEGSYNEQFF. The CDR3, as DNA: TGTGCCAGCCGCCTGACAGGGGAGGGGTCCTACAATGAGCAGTTCTTC. The chain employs TRBV5-6 and TRBJ2-1; TRBD1 might be the D (8 bases). In germline, CDR1 is SGHDT, CDR2 YYEEEE. The CDR3 runs 16 residues. Deletions cut 7 bases from V and 1 base from J, with 18 bases between.

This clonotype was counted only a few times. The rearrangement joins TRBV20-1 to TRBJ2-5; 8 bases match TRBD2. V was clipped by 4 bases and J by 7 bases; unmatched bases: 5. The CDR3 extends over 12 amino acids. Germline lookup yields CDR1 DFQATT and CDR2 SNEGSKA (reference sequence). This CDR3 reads CSANLAGGTQYF. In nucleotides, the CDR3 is TGCAGTGCTAACCTAGCGGGTGGGACCCAGTACTTC.